This T cell receptor beta chain appears in the sequencing data of a study of CD8+CD57+ T cells in acquired aplastic anemia. Turning to the study itself: The DNA of sorted CD4+ and CD8+ cells averaged approximately 3.4 ug. Roughly 10.8 million reads were obtained on average for healthy donor CD4+ cells. Study-level points and caveats: Controls did not differ significantly from patients in CD8+ Simpson's diversity. Patients and controls were found to share twenty-nine CD8+ CDR3 sequences.

The CDR3 loop spans 15 amino acids. V lost 4 bases and J 0 bases, leaving 11 bases between the germline ends. Germline V lookup: CDR1 SEHNR, CDR2 FQNEAQ (reference sequence). This clonotype appeared many times. The antigen remains undetermined. The template for TCR beta VDJ and CDR3 sequence profiling was genomic DNA. A single record per CDR3 protein comes from TCRdb applying MiXCR to the reads. Here the sample spans about 68,000 distinct CDR3 sequences, 54% being singletons. The clonotype comes from a human donor in good health, serving as a control. The rearrangement links TRBV7-9 to TRBJ2-3, with no clear D. The source material was sorted CD4+, CD8+, or CD8+CD57+ T cells (not recorded which) from PBMCs. CDR3 DNA: TGTGCCAGCAGCTCCTTAACTTATAGCACAGATACGCAGTATTTT. It encodes CASSSLTYSTDTQYF.